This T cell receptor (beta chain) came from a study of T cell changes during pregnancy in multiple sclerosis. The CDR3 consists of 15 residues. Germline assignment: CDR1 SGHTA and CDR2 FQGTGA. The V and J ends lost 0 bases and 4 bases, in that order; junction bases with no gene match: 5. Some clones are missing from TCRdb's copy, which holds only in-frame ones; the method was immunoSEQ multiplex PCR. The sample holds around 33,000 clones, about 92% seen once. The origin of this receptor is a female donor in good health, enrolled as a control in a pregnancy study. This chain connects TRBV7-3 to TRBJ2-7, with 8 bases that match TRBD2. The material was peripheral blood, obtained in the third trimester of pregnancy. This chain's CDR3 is CASSLTDGGGYEQYF. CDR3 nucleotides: TGTGCCAGCAGCTTAACGGACGGGGGGGGGTACGAGCAGTACTTC.